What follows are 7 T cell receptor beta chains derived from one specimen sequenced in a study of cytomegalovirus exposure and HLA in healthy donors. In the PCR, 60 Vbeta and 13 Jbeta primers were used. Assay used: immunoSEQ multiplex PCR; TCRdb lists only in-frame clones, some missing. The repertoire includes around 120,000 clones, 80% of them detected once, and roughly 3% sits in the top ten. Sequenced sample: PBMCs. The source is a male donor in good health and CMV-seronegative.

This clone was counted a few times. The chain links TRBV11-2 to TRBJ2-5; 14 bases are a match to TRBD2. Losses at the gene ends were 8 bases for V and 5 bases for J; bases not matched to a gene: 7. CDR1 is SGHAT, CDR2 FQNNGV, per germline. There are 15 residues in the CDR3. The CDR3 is CASGLGTSGGETQYF. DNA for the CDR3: TGTGCCAGCGGCCTCGGGACTAGCGGGGGTGAGACCCAGTACTTC.

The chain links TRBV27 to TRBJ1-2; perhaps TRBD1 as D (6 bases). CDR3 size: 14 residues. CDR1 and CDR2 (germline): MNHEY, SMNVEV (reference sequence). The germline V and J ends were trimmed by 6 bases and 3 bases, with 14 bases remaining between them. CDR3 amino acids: CASSDRRLDYGYTF. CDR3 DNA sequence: TGTGCCAGCAGCGACAGGCGTTTAGACTATGGCTACACCTTC.

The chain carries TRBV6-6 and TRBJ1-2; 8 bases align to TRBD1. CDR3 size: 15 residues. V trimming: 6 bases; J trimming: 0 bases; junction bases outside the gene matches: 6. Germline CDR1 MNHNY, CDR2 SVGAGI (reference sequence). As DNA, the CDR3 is TGTGCCAGCAGATTAGGACAGGGCTCTAACTATGGCTACACCTTC. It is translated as CASRLGQGSNYGYTF.

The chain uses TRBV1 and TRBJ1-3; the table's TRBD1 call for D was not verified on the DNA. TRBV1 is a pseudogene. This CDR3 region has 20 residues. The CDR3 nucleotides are TGCACCAGCAGCCAAGATGGCAAAGGTCGCAGGCCCAACTCTGGAAACACCATATATTTT. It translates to CTSSQDGKGRRPNSGNTIYF.

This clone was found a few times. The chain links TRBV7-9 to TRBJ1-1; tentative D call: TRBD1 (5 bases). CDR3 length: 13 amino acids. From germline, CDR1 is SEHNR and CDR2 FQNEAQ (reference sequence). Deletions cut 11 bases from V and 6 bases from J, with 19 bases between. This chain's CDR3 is CAGRTSGQPEAFF. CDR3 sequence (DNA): TGTGCCGGCCGAACCTCAGGGCAACCTGAAGCTTTCTTT.

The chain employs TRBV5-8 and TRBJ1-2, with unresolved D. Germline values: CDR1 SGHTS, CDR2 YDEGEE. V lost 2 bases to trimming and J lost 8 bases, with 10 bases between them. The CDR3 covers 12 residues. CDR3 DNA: TGTGCCAGCAGCTTTGGAGGGAACGGCTACACCTTC. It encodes CASSFGGNGYTF. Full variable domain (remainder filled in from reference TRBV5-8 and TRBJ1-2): EAGVTQSPTHLIKTRGQQATLRCSPISGHTSVYWYQQALGLGLQFLLWYDEGEERNRGNFPPRFSGRQFPNYSSELNVNALELEDSALYLCASSFGGNGYTFGSGTRLTVV.

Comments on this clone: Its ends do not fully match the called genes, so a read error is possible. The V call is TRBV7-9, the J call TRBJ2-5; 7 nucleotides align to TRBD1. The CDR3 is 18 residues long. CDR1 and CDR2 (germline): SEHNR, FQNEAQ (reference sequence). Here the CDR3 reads CSSSLRRQGVRLGETQYF. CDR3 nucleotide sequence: TGTTCCAGCAGCCTGCGCAGACAGGGTGTTAGGTTAGGAGAGACCCAGTACTTC.